This TCR beta chain was retrieved from a study of high-grade serous ovarian cancer treatment subgroups. On this clone itself: Its antigen is currently unknown.

Study-wide results and limits: Without spatial data, bulk sequencing limits insight into HGSC tumor diversity. Different patients shared almost no repertoire; same-patient tumors shared roughly 0.095 to 0.85. Clonal relatedness tracked neoantigen level, and by trend copy number and mutation load.

Tumor samples were taken before definitive surgery or chemotherapy. Germline loops: CDR1 LNHDA, CDR2 SQIVND (reference sequence). The ends lost 3 bases at V and 0 bases at J; junction bases unmatched: 8. The CDR3 has 18 residues. The assay was immunoSEQ multiplex PCR, and TCRdb's table has in-frame clones only and misses some. The sample has around 8,800 clones; less than 90% are singletons. The chain uses TRBV19 and TRBJ2-2; TRBD1 agrees at 9 bases. Material for sequencing was tumor tissue. This receptor was taken from a human donor with high-grade serous ovarian cancer. CDR3 region: CASSIGQGRLTNTGELFF. DNA for the CDR3: TGTGCCAGTAGTATTGGACAGGGGAGACTGACGAACACCGGGGAGCTGTTTTTT.